Sequencing of this T cell receptor (beta chain) was carried out in a study of blood T cell repertoires in COVID-19. As originally analysed: Researchers report that nucleated cell counts were estimated from reference gene primer amplification. Here immunoSEQ multiplex PCR was the method, and the copy in TCRdb shows in-frame clones only, minus some. That table is the source of V, J and clone size, and D and trimming were worked out from the DNA. Of some 97,000 clones listed, about 90% are singletons. Per the germline V gene, CDR1 is SGHRS and CDR2 is YFSETQ. The CDR3 runs 17 residues. Germline trimming cut 1 base from V and 4 bases from J; bases unmatched to any gene: 10.

The chain carries TRBV5-1 and TRBJ2-2, with 7 nucleotides matching TRBD1. Sequenced input: peripheral blood. The sequence was obtained from a man aged 30 to 45 in a cohort sampled during active COVID-19. In DNA form, the CDR3 reads TGCGCCAGCAGCTTGCAGAATCGACAGGGTGGCACCGGGGAGCTGTTTTTT. Translated, it gives CASSLQNRQGGTGELFF.